These 3 T cell receptor beta chains came from one sample sequenced in a study of metastatic and nonmetastatic thyroid tumors. Patients were all untreated before their thyroid surgery. TCRdb redid the clone calls on the PCR reads using MiXCR. The sample shows roughly 83,000 clones, about 15% of them seen only once. Sequencing used blood. These receptors came from a female donor with papillary thyroid cancer or a benign thyroid nodule (not recorded which). Some clones in this sample may be carry-over from other donors' samples.

This clone has ten or more counts. The chain combines TRBV30 with TRBJ1-4; D is unresolved. The V end lost 5 bases, the J end lost 8 bases, and 6 bases lay between the germline ends. CDR3 length: 10 amino acids. Germline lookup yields CDR1 GTSNPN and CDR2 SVGIG (reference sequence). CDR3 nucleotides: TGTGCCTGGGGGAGAGAAAAACTGTTTTTT. Amino acids: CAWGREKLFF.

This clone was seen repeatedly, ten times or more. V and J are TRBV12-3 or TRBV12-4 and TRBJ1-2; 9 bases fit TRBD1. The trim removed 4 bases at V and 13 bases at J, leaving 10 bases unmatched. The CDR3 is made up of 13 amino acids. The CDR3 region has the DNA TGTGCCAGCAGTTCCCGGGAAGGGACAGGGATCACCTTC. This gives the protein CASSSREGTGITF.

This clone was seen a few times. This chain joins TRBV3-1 and TRBJ2-5, with D uncertain. This CDR3 contains 14 residues. The germline gives CDR1 LGHDT, CDR2 YNNKEL (reference sequence). The V and J ends lost 0 bases and 0 bases respectively, with 5 bases between them. The CDR3 spells CASSQDSDQETQYF. CDR3 nucleotides: TGTGCCAGCAGCCAAGATAGTGACCAAGAGACCCAGTACTTC.